The clone carrying this T cell receptor (beta chain) was seen a few times. V dropped 1 base and J dropped 0 bases, with 7 bases sitting between them. This CDR3 has 15 amino acids. Germline V gene data show CDR1 as SGHRS and CDR2 as YFSETQ. The data derive from a study of blood T cell repertoires in COVID-19. Across the whole study: Samples came from the United States, Italy and Spain, spanning acute and convalescent COVID-19. From T cells, B-cell-depleted T cells, or PBMCs came the material, which was cDNA or gDNA.

Per the original data handling: Estimated nucleated cell counts came from reference gene primer amplification. The assay was immunoSEQ multiplex PCR, and TCRdb's table has in-frame clones only and misses some. V and J calls and clone size follow that table, whereas D and trimming were derived from the DNA. Among 95,000 to 100,000 clones listed, roughly 85% were seen once. This receptor was obtained from a woman between 70 and 85 years old with active or convalescent COVID-19. The chain employs TRBV5-1 and TRBJ2-2; the D gene is possibly TRBD1 (6 bases). The sequencing sample was made of peripheral blood. In DNA, the CDR3 is TGCGCCAGCAGCTTGCAGGGGACGAACACCGGGGAGCTGTTTTTT. Protein: CASSLQGTNTGELFF.